This T cell receptor beta chain was sequenced in a study of T cell clonality in common variable immunodeficiency. Study-wide findings and caveats: Reportedly, TCR beta sequences from common variable immunodeficiency showed fewer deletions and N-nucleotide insertions. Compared with healthy controls, CVID subjects showed increased TCRbeta clonality, mostly in about a third.

V gave up 3 bases and J gave up 4 bases; unmatched junction bases: 5. CDR3 size: 13 residues. Germline lookup yields CDR1 SQVTM and CDR2 ANQGSEA. Heparinized whole blood, about 5 to 8.5 ml, came from each donor. This clone was counted at least ten times. The antigen remains unidentified. The read stops 3 residues short of the end of the CDR3; the missing end is completed from the germline J gene. This table comes from immunoSEQ multiplex PCR, and its TCRdb copy is limited to in-frame clones, with some not included. In total the sample includes about 47,000 clones, none of them seen once. Sequencing was done on a sample of peripheral blood mononuclear cells. The TCR comes from a person aged 18-69 years in good health. V usage is TRBV29-1 and J usage is TRBJ1-2; 7 bases line up with TRBD1. Incomplete CDR3 DNA: TGCAGCGTTGAGGACAGGAGGTTCTATGGC. Its translation: CSVEDRRFYG. The full-length CDR3 reads as CSVEDRRFYGYTF.